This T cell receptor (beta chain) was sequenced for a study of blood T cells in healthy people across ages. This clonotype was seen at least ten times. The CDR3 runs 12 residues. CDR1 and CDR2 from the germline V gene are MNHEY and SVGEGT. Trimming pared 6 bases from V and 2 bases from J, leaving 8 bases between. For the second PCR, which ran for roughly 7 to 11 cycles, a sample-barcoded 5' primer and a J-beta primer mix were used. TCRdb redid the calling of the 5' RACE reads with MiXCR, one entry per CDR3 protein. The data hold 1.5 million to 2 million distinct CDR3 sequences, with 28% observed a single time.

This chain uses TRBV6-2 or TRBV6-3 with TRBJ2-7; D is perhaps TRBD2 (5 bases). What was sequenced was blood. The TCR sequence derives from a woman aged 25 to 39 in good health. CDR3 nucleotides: TGTGCCAGCAGCAGACTACCCTACGAGCAGTACTTC. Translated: CASSRLPYEQYF.